The 26 T cell receptor beta chains in this list originate from one sample, sequenced in a study of CD8 T cells in Susac syndrome. Random hexamers served to reverse transcribe roughly 0.45 to 1 ug RNA. TCRdb fed the immunoSEQ multiplex PCR reads into MiXCR, producing one record per CDR3 protein. The sample gives 180,000 or so distinct CDR3 sequences, around 94% of which show up once; roughly 0.13% is in the top ten. Sequenced material: CD4+ T cells from PBMCs. The receptors stem from a human donor in good health.

This clonotype was detected a few times. The chain employs TRBV3-1 and TRBJ2-7; a possible D gene is TRBD2 (6 bases). From germline, CDR1 is LGHDT and CDR2 YNNKEL (reference sequence). V lost 1 base, J lost 1 base, and 8 bases lay in between. The CDR3 is made up of 14 amino acids. The CDR3 reads CASSQVRGSYEQYF. In nucleotides, the CDR3 is TGTGCCAGCAGCCAAGTGCGGGGATCCTACGAGCAGTACTTC.

V gene TRBV20-1 combines with J gene TRBJ2-7, with TRBD2 matching over 7 bases. This CDR3 region has 13 residues. Germline CDR1 DFQATT, CDR2 SNEGSKA (reference sequence). The trim removed 5 bases at V and 5 bases at J, leaving 9 bases unmatched. CDR3 sequence: CSAHPGTNHEQYF. CDR3 DNA: TGCAGTGCTCATCCCGGGACTAACCACGAGCAGTACTTC.

The genes are TRBV4-3 and TRBJ1-6; 9 positions match TRBD1. J gave up 7 bases and V 0 bases, and 13 bases lay outside the gene matches. The CDR3 spans 19 residues. The germline V gene has CDR1 LGHNA and CDR2 YSLEER. CDR3 bases: TGCGCCAGCAGCCAAGAATTCCTCGCCGGGACAGGGCGAAATTCACCCCTCCACTTT. This codes for CASSQEFLAGTGRNSPLHF.

This clonotype was seen just once. This sequence joins TRBV29-1 and TRBJ2-3; 7 nucleotides align to TRBD2. The CDR3 has 12 amino acids. The V and J ends lost 4 bases and 4 bases, in that order; junction bases with no gene match: 2. Looked up from germline, CDR1 is SQVTM and CDR2 is ANQGSEA. The CDR3 loop is CSVARGADTQYF. The DNA of the CDR3 is TGCAGCGTTGCTCGGGGGGCAGATACGCAGTATTTT.

This chain links TRBV3-1 with TRBJ2-2; D is unclear. Germline V lookup: CDR1 LGHDT, CDR2 YNNKEL (reference sequence). Trimming stripped 4 bases from V and 0 bases from J, with 9 bases between. This CDR3 is 15 amino acids long. CDR3 nucleotides: TGTGCCAGCAGCCGGCGATCCACGAACACCGGGGAGCTGTTTTTT. It specifies CASSRRSTNTGELFF.

The chain recombines TRBV29-1 with TRBJ1-1, with no clear D. In germline, CDR1 is SQVTM, CDR2 ANQGSEA. The CDR3 has 14 residues. Between the trimmed V and J ends, which lost 4 bases and 2 bases, there was a span of 14 bases. The CDR3 reads CSVALQAENTEAFF. The CDR3 bases are TGCAGCGTTGCCCTTCAGGCGGAAAACACTGAAGCTTTCTTT.

The genes are TRBV7-8 and TRBJ2-7, with D uncertain. Germline V CDR1 and CDR2: SGHVS, FQNEAQ. V was clipped by 5 bases and J by 2 bases, with 22 bases between them. CDR3 length: 17 residues. The CDR3 coding sequence is TGTGCCAGCAGCAATCTATCGTACCGGACCCCCACCTACGAGCAGTACTTC. Translating gives CASSNLSYRTPTYEQYF.

The CDR3 bases are TGTGCCAGCAGCCTTCAAACCGGGGCTGTGAGGGCTTTCTTT. It codes for CASSLQTGAVRAFF. The chain carries TRBV2 and TRBJ1-1, with TRBD1 as a possible D gene (5 bases). CDR1 and CDR2 from the germline V gene are SNHLY and FYNNEI. This CDR3 is 14 amino acids long. V dropped 6 bases and J dropped 11 bases, with 22 bases sitting between them. Drawing the rest from reference TRBV2 and TRBJ1-1, the complete variable domain is EPEVTQTPSHQVTQMGQEVILRCVPISNHLYFYWYRQILGQKVEFLVSFYNNEISEKSEIFDDQFSVERPDGSNFTLKIRSTKLEDSAMYFCASSLQTGAVRAFFGQGTRLTVV.

The chain combines TRBV18 with TRBJ1-1; a weak D match, TRBD1 (6 bases). The CDR3 covers 14 residues. The V gene lost 3 bases and the J gene lost 4 bases, with 12 bases spanning the gap. The V gene's germline CDR1 is KGHSH and CDR2 LQKENI. Here the CDR3 reads CASSPWGQGTEAFF. The DNA for the CDR3 is TGTGCCAGCTCACCGTGGGGGCAGGGCACTGAAGCTTTCTTT. Together with reference TRBV18 and TRBJ1-1, the CDR3 gives the full variable domain: NAGVMQNPRHLVRRRGQEARLRCSPMKGHSHVYWYRQLPEEGLKFMVYLQKENIIDESGMPKERFSAEFPKEGPSILRIQQVVRGDSAAYFCASSPWGQGTEAFFGQGTRLTVV.

The J gene is TRBJ2-7, the V gene TRBV29-1; TRBD2 is a possible D gene (6 bases). V was pared by 5 bases and J by 6 bases, with 17 bases between. Germline V lookup: CDR1 SQVTM, CDR2 ANQGSEA. CDR3 length equals 13 residues. Here the CDR3 DNA reads TGCAGCGTTTCGGGGAGACTAGTAAGCGAGCAGTACTTC. It codes for CSVSGRLVSEQYF.

The V gene is TRBV5-6, the J gene TRBJ2-1; D may match TRBD1 or TRBD2 (5 bases each). Germline-derived CDR1 and CDR2 are SGHDT and YYEEEE. This CDR3 spans 13 amino acids. Trimming shortened V by 4 bases and J by 16 bases, and 21 bases separated the two germline ends. The CDR3 DNA is TGTGCCAGCAGCCGTCCAGCCGGGACGGCTCACTTCTTC. Translated, it gives CASSRPAGTAHFF.

This sequence joins TRBV29-1 and TRBJ2-7, with 12 bases matching TRBD1. J gave up 6 bases and V 6 bases, and 9 bases lay outside the gene matches. This CDR3 is 14 amino acids long. The germline V gene has CDR1 SQVTM and CDR2 ANQGSEA. Here the CDR3 DNA reads TGCAGCGTGGCCTCCGGGACAGGGGGCGTCGAGCAGTACTTC. It is translated as CSVASGTGGVEQYF.

The J gene is TRBJ1-3, the V gene TRBV29-1; weak D call: TRBD1 (5 bases). Germline loops: CDR1 SQVTM, CDR2 ANQGSEA. The CDR3 sequence is 14 residues long. Trimming pared 6 bases from V and 0 bases from J, leaving 12 bases between. CDR3 sequence reads: CSVRGRNSGNTIYF. CDR3 nucleotides: TGCAGCGTCCGGGGACGGAACTCTGGAAACACCATATATTTT.

The V gene is TRBV30, the J gene TRBJ2-2, with 8 bases lining up with TRBD1. The CDR3 covers 16 residues. V dropped 1 base and J dropped 4; count of bases not matched to a gene: 8. In germline, CDR1 is GTSNPN, CDR2 SVGIG (reference sequence). CDR3 sequence: CAWSASRTGTTGELFF. The CDR3 nucleotides read TGTGCCTGGAGTGCCTCTCGGACAGGGACCACCGGGGAGCTGTTTTTT.

The gene calls are TRBV4-3 and TRBJ2-3; no clear D gene. Germline V CDR1 and CDR2: LGHNA, YSLEER. Trimming took off 3 bases at V and 4 bases at J, with 14 bases between the two ends. The CDR3 contains 15 residues. The CDR3 here is CASSQEFSGADTQYF. The CDR3 nucleotides read TGCGCCAGCAGCCAGGAATTTTCAGGCGCAGATACGCAGTATTTT.

The rearrangement links TRBV5-1 to TRBJ2-1; tentatively, D is TRBD1 (6 bases). The CDR3 has 14 amino acids. The V gene's germline CDR1 is SGHRS and CDR2 YFSETQ. V gave up 4 bases and J gave up 0 bases, with 8 bases separating them. The CDR3 sequence: CASSPGDSYNEQFF. DNA of the CDR3: TGCGCCAGCAGCCCAGGGGACTCCTACAATGAGCAGTTCTTC.

The rearrangement uses TRBV6-5 and TRBJ2-3; D gene ambiguous. CDR1 is MNHEY, CDR2 SVGAGI, per germline. V shed 0 bases and J shed 0 bases, with 10 bases lying between them. The CDR3 extends over 16 amino acids. CDR3 nucleotides: TGTGCCAGCAGTTACTCGAGCAGGCCTAGCACAGATACGCAGTATTTT. Its translation is CASSYSSRPSTDTQYF.

This chain joins TRBV13 and TRBJ2-7; no reliable D call. The germline V gene encodes CDR1 PRHDT and CDR2 FYEKMQ (reference sequence). The germline V and J ends were trimmed by 5 bases and 5 bases, with 7 bases remaining between them. The CDR3 consists of 11 residues. The CDR3 DNA is TGTGCCAGCAGCGGGCAAAACGAGCAGTACTTC. It codes for CASSGQNEQYF.

The rearrangement joins TRBV5-1 to TRBJ1-1; D is possibly TRBD1 (5 bases). The V end was cut by 0 bases, the J end by 7 bases, with 16 bases between. This CDR3 region has 15 residues. The V gene's germline CDR1 is SGHRS and CDR2 YFSETQ. The CDR3 DNA follows: TGCGCCAGCAGCTTGGCCGGGGACGCCGGGGATGAAGCTTTCTTT. This sequence encodes CASSLAGDAGDEAFF.

This chain links TRBV6-6 with TRBJ1-1; TRBD1 might be the D (5 bases). CDR1 is MNHNY, CDR2 SVGAGI, per germline (reference sequence). The CDR3 loop spans 15 amino acids. Between the trimmed V and J ends, which lost 10 bases and 0 bases, there was a span of 18 bases. The CDR3 loop is CAISRQSPMNTEAFF. The CDR3 DNA sequence: TGTGCCATCAGCCGACAGTCACCTATGAACACTGAAGCTTTCTTT.

The chain recombines TRBV12-3 or TRBV12-4 with TRBJ2-7, with TRBD1 as a possible D gene (8 bases). The V end lost 6 bases, the J end lost 6 bases, and 15 bases lay between the germline ends. The length of the CDR3 is 13 residues. The CDR3 sequence: CASSSNRGGEQYF. DNA for the CDR3: TGTGCCAGCAGCTCAAACAGGGGGGGCGAGCAGTACTTC.

This chain connects TRBV2 to TRBJ2-5, with TRBD2 as a possible D gene (6 bases). CDR3 size: 14 residues. The germline V gene encodes CDR1 SNHLY and CDR2 FYNNEI. V lost 3 bases, J lost 4 bases, and 12 bases lay in between. The DNA of the CDR3 is TGTGCCAGCAGTGATAGACTAGGTGGAGAGACCCAGTACTTC. Its translation is CASSDRLGGETQYF.

In this sample, this clonotype turned up once. The V call is TRBV4-3, the J call TRBJ2-3; the match to TRBD2 covers 12 bases. Trimming took 4 bases from V and 6 from J; bases not matched to a gene: 8. The CDR3 length is 16 residues. Germline lookup yields CDR1 LGHNA and CDR2 YSLEER. For the CDR3, the DNA is TGCGCCAGCAGCCTTACCTCTAGCGGGGGGGCCGATACGCAGTATTTT. This sequence encodes CASSLTSSGGADTQYF.

CDR3 amino acids: CSARANTVNQPQHF. CDR3 sequence (DNA): TGCAGTGCTAGAGCTAACACGGTCAATCAGCCCCAGCATTTT. The chain joins TRBV20-1 to TRBJ1-5; D remains unclear. The ends were cut back, 1 base at V and 3 bases at J, with 10 bases in the middle. CDR3 size: 14 residues. The V gene's germline CDR1 is DFQATT and CDR2 SNEGSKA (reference sequence).

The genes are TRBV2 and TRBJ2-5, with TRBD1 as a possible D gene (6 bases). The CDR3 is made up of 15 amino acids. Germline CDR1 and CDR2: SNHLY and FYNNEI. V shed 4 bases and J shed 1 base, with 13 bases lying between them. CDR3 bases: TGTGCCAGCAGTGGGGGGCGCGGAAGCCAAGAGACCCAGTACTTC. Residues: CASSGGRGSQETQYF.

This chain joins TRBV4-2 and TRBJ2-7; 12 bases match TRBD2. Germline CDR1 reads LGHNA; CDR2 reads YNFKEQ. Trimming removed 0 bases from V and 5 bases from J; junction bases left unmatched: 8. The CDR3 covers 17 residues. CDR3 region: CASSQDPTSGGPNEQYF. The CDR3 region has the DNA TGTGCCAGCAGCCAAGATCCGACTAGCGGGGGCCCCAACGAGCAGTACTTC.